What follows are 5 T cell receptor beta chains derived from one specimen sequenced in a study of blood T cell repertoires in COVID-19. Sequencing used immunoSEQ multiplex PCR; TCRdb keeps in-frame clones, though not all of them. Counted here are about 110,000 clones, approximately 76% occurring once; the ten biggest clones make up roughly a fifth. The sample taken for sequencing was peripheral blood. These TCRs come from a woman aged 65 to 85 with acute or convalescent COVID-19.

The chain joins TRBV29-1 to TRBJ1-1; perhaps TRBD1 as D (5 bases). Germline-derived CDR1 and CDR2 are SQVTM and ANQGSEA. This CDR3 contains 12 residues. Trimming cost V 7 bases and J 3 bases, with 12 bases left between them. CDR3 nucleotide sequence: TGCAGCGCCGTGCCAGGGTACACTGAAGCTTTCTTT. It translates to CSAVPGYTEAFF.

The chain recombines TRBV19 with TRBJ2-5, with D perhaps matching TRBD1 (5 bases). The V and J ends lost 3 bases and 0 bases respectively, with 14 bases between them. Germline V gene sequence: CDR1 LNHDA, CDR2 SQIVND (reference sequence). The CDR3 loop spans 16 amino acids. DNA for the CDR3: TGTGCCAGTAGTATTGGCCTAGGGGTATACCAAGAGACCCAGTACTTC. This encodes CASSIGLGVYQETQYF.

The chain carries TRBV5-4 and TRBJ1-2; 8 bases are shared with TRBD1. The CDR3 runs to 17 residues. V trimming: 3 bases; J trimming: 4 bases; junction bases outside the gene matches: 14. CDR1 is SGHNT and CDR2 is YYREEE in the germline V gene (reference sequence). CDR3 sequence reads: CASSSGKGGDRFYGYTF. In DNA, the CDR3 is TGTGCCAGCAGCTCTGGAAAGGGGGGGGACAGGTTCTATGGCTACACCTTC.

This sequence joins TRBV19 and TRBJ2-5, with a weak D call TRBD2 (5 bases). V was pared by 5 bases and J by 5 bases, with 18 bases between. The CDR3 sequence is 15 residues long. Germline V gene sequence: CDR1 LNHDA, CDR2 SQIVND (reference sequence). The CDR3 protein is CASSPSGPGEETQYF. As DNA, the CDR3 is TGTGCCAGTAGTCCGTCAGGCCCCGGGGAGGAGACCCAGTACTTC.

This chain connects TRBV27 to TRBJ1-3; D remains ambiguous. From germline, CDR1 is MNHEY and CDR2 SMNVEV (reference sequence). Trimming took 2 bases from V and 1 from J, leaving 18 bases between them. The CDR3 totals 18 residues. The CDR3 nucleotides are TGTGCCAGCAGTTTAAAGGGAGGAGGCATCGGGTCTGGAAACACCATATATTTT. Translation: CASSLKGGGIGSGNTIYF.